This T cell receptor (beta chain) appears in the sequencing data of a study of shared clonotypes between healthy human individuals. Tens of thousands of T cell genomes, or approximately 280 ng DNA, went into unsorted PBMC replicate PCRs. Unsorted PBMC DNA went through sequencing on ten immunoSEQ deep assay plates. TCRdb keeps only in-frame clones here, not all; method: immunoSEQ multiplex PCR. The sample has approximately 470,000 clones; approximately 80% are singletons. There were no recent acute infections or vaccinations among the donors, who were healthy HIV-negative adults. Every donor was a Caucasian adult from Nashville, Tennessee. The clonotype comes from a woman aged 40 to 55 in good health. Some clones in this sample may be carry-over from other donors' samples. The material sequenced was PBMCs.

The CDR3, as DNA: TGTGCCAGCAGAAGGGGGCTAGCGGGCACAGATACGCAGTATTTT. Its protein product is CASRRGLAGTDTQYF. The rearrangement joins TRBV7-2 to TRBJ2-3, with D tentatively TRBD1 or TRBD2 (7 bases each). This CDR3 is built from 15 residues. Germline V lookup: CDR1 SGHTA, CDR2 FQGNSA. Deletions cut 6 bases from V and 1 base from J, with 14 bases between.